Sequencing of this TCR beta chain was carried out in a study of cytomegalovirus exposure and HLA in healthy donors. Study background: Among several hundred genotyped donors, about 85% fell in the Caucasian-associated ancestry cluster.

Remarks on this clone: Its antigen is unknown.

Study-wide points: A previous analysis found most TCR beta V segments productive roughly 90% or roughly 30% of the time. The study flagged some 170 TCR beta chains as cytomegalovirus-associated.

Trimming cost V 5 bases and J 9 bases; bases outside gene matches: 7. Germline V gives CDR1 MNHEY, CDR2 SMNVEV (reference sequence). This CDR3 is built from 13 residues. Researchers ran the PCR with 60 Vbeta and 13 Jbeta primers. Authors' data handling: The authors later counted about 80 million unique TCR beta chains, some 12 million of them shared. Data came from immunoSEQ multiplex PCR; TCRdb stores just in-frame clones and leaves some out. V, J and clone size reflect that table, while D and trimming were determined from the DNA. The sample yields some 150,000 clones, around 80% seen once. This chain connects TRBV27 to TRBJ1-5; 7 nucleotides line up with TRBD1. The sequence was obtained from a woman aged 25-40 years in good health and CMV-seropositive. The sequencing sample was made of PBMCs. The CDR3 DNA reads TGTGCCAGCAGTCCGAAGACAGGGCGGCCCCAGCATTTT. It translates to CASSPKTGRPQHF.